The clone carrying this TCR beta chain was seen just once. What it binds is unknown. The record originates from a study of cytomegalovirus exposure and HLA in healthy donors. Study-wide points: According to the study, roughly 160 TCR beta chains were cytomegalovirus-associated.

A multiplex PCR was run with 60 Vbeta primers and 13 Jbeta primers. Data came from immunoSEQ multiplex PCR; TCRdb stores just in-frame clones and leaves some out. The sample contains some 150,000 clones, about 74% of which appear only once. This CDR3 has 12 residues. Germline-derived CDR1 and CDR2 are MNHEY and SVGAGI. V lost 0 bases to trimming and J lost 7 bases, with 7 bases between them. This chain joins TRBV6-5 and TRBJ2-7, with D possibly TRBD2 on 6 matching bases. The source is a woman in her 40s in good health and CMV-seronegative. Sequenced material: PBMCs. The CDR3 region is CASSYSAGEQYF. The CDR3 DNA reads as TGTGCCAGCAGTTACTCAGCGGGTGAGCAGTACTTC.